What follows are 14 T cell receptor beta chains derived from one specimen sequenced in a study of Ad26.COV2.S vaccination and SARS-CoV-2 variants. Some clones are missing from TCRdb's copy, which holds only in-frame ones; the method was immunoSEQ multiplex PCR. This table holds more than 300,000 clones, 80% to 90% found once. Treatment denoted: approximately 18 received Ad26.COV2.S at low or high dose, single or two shots; 5 received placebo; per-sample allocation not given. Each sample was drawn 63 days after the first injection (of vaccine or placebo). The sample in question was peripheral blood, obtained in a trial of Ad26.COV2.S vaccine versus placebo. Receptors originate from a person between 18 and 59 years old who received the Ad26.COV2.S COVID-19 vaccine or a placebo.

The genes are TRBV24-1 and TRBJ2-2; D uncertain. CDR3 size: 13 residues. Germline assignment: CDR1 KGHDR and CDR2 SFDVKD. Trimming stripped 4 bases from V and 2 bases from J, with 4 bases between. The CDR3 DNA sequence: TGTGCCACCAGTGAGGGCAACACCGGGGAGCTGTTTTTT. Amino acids: CATSEGNTGELFF.

The V gene is TRBV4-2, the J gene TRBJ2-7; 9 bases fit TRBD2. V trimming: 5 bases; J trimming: 4 bases; junction bases outside the gene matches: 12. CDR3 length: 16 residues. Germline-derived CDR1 and CDR2 are LGHNA and YNFKEQ. The DNA for the CDR3 is TGTGCCAGCAGCTTTCGGGCCTCGCGGGAGGGGTACGAGCAGTACTTC. This codes for CASSFRASREGYEQYF.

V and J are TRBV18 and TRBJ2-7, with D hard to call. V was shortened by 3 bases and J by 5 bases, with 14 bases between the two germline ends. In germline, CDR1 is KGHSH, CDR2 LQKENI. The CDR3 length is 14 residues. CDR3 amino acids: CASSPDSSRDEQYF. The CDR3, as DNA: TGTGCCAGCTCACCTGACTCGTCCAGAGACGAGCAGTACTTC.

The chain carries TRBV24-1 and TRBJ2-2; D possibly corresponds to TRBD2 (6 bases). This CDR3 has 16 amino acids. Germline CDR1 KGHDR, CDR2 SFDVKD. With 5 bases removed from V and 3 bases from J, the gap between germline ends came to 15 bases. In DNA form, the CDR3 reads TGTGCCACCAGTGGCCCGGGAGCTTGGGACACCGGGGAGCTGTTTTTT. Its translation is CATSGPGAWDTGELFF.

CDR3 loop: CASSMDSNHYEQYF. DNA for the CDR3: TGTGCCAGCAGCATGGACTCAAACCACTACGAGCAGTACTTC. The chain carries TRBV7-2 and TRBJ2-7; the D gene is possibly TRBD2 (5 bases). The CDR3 has 14 amino acids. CDR1 and CDR2 from the germline V gene are SGHTA and FQGNSA. V lost 5 bases and J lost 3, with 14 bases in between.

The chain couples TRBV7-9 to TRBJ2-6; weak D call: TRBD1 (6 bases). The germline V gene encodes CDR1 SEHNR and CDR2 FQNEAQ (reference sequence). The germline V and J ends were trimmed by 5 bases and 4 bases, with 15 bases remaining between them. The CDR3 is 16 residues long. The CDR3 loop is CASSLLYRAGANVLTF. The CDR3 bases are TGTGCCAGCAGCCTTCTTTACAGGGCCGGGGCCAACGTCCTGACTTTC. The full variable domain, completed using reference TRBV7-9 and TRBJ2-6, is DTGVSQNPRHKITKRGQNVTFRCDPISEHNRLYWYRQTLGQGPEFLTYFQNEAQLEKSRLLSDRFSAERPKGSFSTLEIQRTEQGDSAMYLCASSLLYRAGANVLTFGAGSRLTVL.

The chain recombines TRBV19 with TRBJ2-3; 9 nucleotides line up with TRBD2. There are 16 residues in the CDR3. The germline V gene has CDR1 LNHDA and CDR2 SQIVND (reference sequence). V was clipped by 1 base and J by 2 bases; unmatched bases: 4. CDR3 DNA sequence: TGTGCCAGTAGTATAGTCCGACTAGCGGCCACAGATACGCAGTATTTT. This encodes CASSIVRLAATDTQYF.

The chain is built from TRBV7-9 and TRBJ2-1; no clear D gene. The CDR3 runs 14 residues. Per germline, CDR1 SEHNR and CDR2 FQNEAQ (reference sequence). V was shortened by 2 bases and J by 0 bases, with 5 bases between the two germline ends. CDR3: CASSLQDSYNEQFF. CDR3 coding DNA: TGTGCCAGCAGCTTACAGGACTCCTACAATGAGCAGTTCTTC.

The J gene is TRBJ2-7, the V gene TRBV7-9; TRBD2 matches at 12 bases. The ends lost 0 bases at V and 0 bases at J; junction bases unmatched: 6. This CDR3 has 18 amino acids. Germline CDR1 SEHNR, CDR2 FQNEAQ (reference sequence). CDR3 coding DNA: TGTGCCAGCAGCTTAGCGGGGGGACTAGCGGGTTCCTCCTACGAGCAGTACTTC. Its protein is CASSLAGGLAGSSYEQYF.

The chain couples TRBV7-2 to TRBJ1-1; unclear D gene. The CDR3 sequence is 18 residues long. V lost 1 base to trimming and J lost 0 bases, with 18 bases between them. Germline assignment: CDR1 SGHTA and CDR2 FQGNSA. For the CDR3, the DNA is TGTGCCAGCAGCTTAGGGCAGAGAAGCCACGCCTTGAACACTGAAGCTTTCTTT. Residues: CASSLGQRSHALNTEAFF.

The rearrangement uses TRBV28 and TRBJ1-1; unclear D gene. The germline CDR1 and CDR2 sequences are MDHEN and SYDVKM. Trimming removed 2 bases from V and 1 base from J, with 5 bases in between. CDR3 length equals 13 residues. The CDR3 nucleotides read TGTGCCAGCAGTTTAGGTCCGAACACTGAAGCTTTCTTT. Protein product: CASSLGPNTEAFF.

V is TRBV18 and J is TRBJ2-3, with TRBD1 as a possible D gene (6 bases). The CDR3 spans 16 residues. Trimming pared 2 bases from V and 3 bases from J, leaving 15 bases between. Germline V gives CDR1 KGHSH, CDR2 LQKENI. CDR3 nucleotide sequence: TGTGCCAGCTCACCAGCCACAGGAAGGGGGACAGATACGCAGTATTTT. It is translated as CASSPATGRGTDTQYF.

The chain carries TRBV7-9 and TRBJ2-7, with 10 bases aligning to TRBD1. This CDR3 region has 16 residues. CDR1 is SEHNR and CDR2 is FQNEAQ in the germline V gene (reference sequence). With 5 bases clipped from V and 3 bases from J, the junction kept 10 bases outside the gene matches. CDR3 DNA: TGTGCCAGCAGCGGACGACAGGGGGCGAGCATCTACGAGCAGTACTTC. Translation gives CASSGRQGASIYEQYF.

This clone occurred a few times. The CDR3 DNA reads as TGTGCCACCATGATGGGGGCGGGTGAAGCTTTCTTT. Translated: CATMMGAGEAFF. The chain couples TRBV28 to TRBJ1-1, with D maybe TRBD1 (6 bases). The V gene lost 10 bases and the J gene lost 7 bases, with 16 bases spanning the gap. Germline V CDR1 and CDR2: MDHEN, SYDVKM. This CDR3 is 12 amino acids long.